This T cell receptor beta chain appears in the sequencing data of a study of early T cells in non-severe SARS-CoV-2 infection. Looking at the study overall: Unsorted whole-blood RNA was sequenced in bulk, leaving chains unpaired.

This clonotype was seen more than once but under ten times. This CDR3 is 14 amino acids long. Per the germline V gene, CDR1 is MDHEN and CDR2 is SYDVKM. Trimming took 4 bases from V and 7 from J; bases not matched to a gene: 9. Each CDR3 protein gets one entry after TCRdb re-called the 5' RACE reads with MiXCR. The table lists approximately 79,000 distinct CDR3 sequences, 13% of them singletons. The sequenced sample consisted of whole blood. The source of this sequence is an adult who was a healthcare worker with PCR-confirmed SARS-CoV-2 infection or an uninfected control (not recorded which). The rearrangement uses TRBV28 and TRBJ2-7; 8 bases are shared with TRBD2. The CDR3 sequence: CASSWIAGGGEQYF. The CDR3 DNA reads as TGTGCCAGCAGTTGGATTGCGGGGGGTGGTGAGCAGTACTTC.